This T cell receptor beta chain was found in a study of metastatic and nonmetastatic thyroid tumors. On the study more broadly: Across blood and tumor or nodule tissue, repertoires from malignant and benign thyroid patients were compared with one another.

CDR3 length equals 14 residues. Trimming cost V 4 bases and J 5 bases; bases outside gene matches: 8. Per the germline V gene, CDR1 is SGDLS and CDR2 is YYNGEE. Study-level points and caveats: It was reported that TCR beta diversity was significantly higher in malignant thyroid tumors than benign nodules, in blood and tumor.

Per the original methods: The study's classifier, a distant-metastasis tool for papillary thyroid cancer, was built using CDR3 differences across clinicopathological groups. TCRdb used MiXCR to call clones anew from the PCR reads. The V and J calls follow TCRdb's processing rather than the paper's. The sample lists over 15,000 clones, 34% seen once, with over 15% in the top ten. Patients underwent thyroid surgery, and none had received any treatment before it. This clone was counted many times. The antigen is unknown. The origin of this receptor is a female donor with papillary thyroid cancer or a benign thyroid nodule (not recorded which). Some clones in this sample may be carry-over from other donors' samples. Sequencing was performed on tumor tissue. The chain has TRBV9 and TRBJ2-7, with TRBD1 matching 8 bases. The CDR3 region is CASSFGQGLDEQYF. The CDR3 region has the DNA TGTGCCAGCAGCTTCGGACAGGGTCTCGACGAGCAGTACTTC.